The source of this T cell receptor (beta chain) is a study of blood T cell repertoires in COVID-19. Adults between roughly 18 and 90 years of age took part from under 30 US areas. Cohort allocation depended upon clinical history that participants reported. The CDR3 is 13 residues long. Trimming stripped 8 bases from V and 0 bases from J, with 5 bases between. Germline values: CDR1 KGHSH, CDR2 LQKENI. Only in-frame clones appear in the TCRdb table, and some are missing; sequencing was by immunoSEQ multiplex PCR. The data show 220,000 or so clones, about four fifths seen once. The V call is TRBV18, the J call TRBJ2-6, with D hard to call. The sequenced material came from PBMCs or T cells enriched from blood (not recorded which). This receptor was identified in a woman aged 35 to 49 with acute COVID-19. This CDR3 reads CASHNSGANVLTF. CDR3 DNA sequence: TGTGCCAGCCACAACTCTGGGGCCAACGTCCTGACTTTC.